The rows below give T cell receptor beta chains drawn from one sample of a study of cytomegalovirus exposure and HLA in healthy donors. Sequencing was performed with immunoSEQ multiplex PCR; in TCRdb, only in-frame clones are kept and a portion is missing. This sample carries around 180,000 clones, around four fifths of them seen once, and the ten largest clones take 4% to 6%. Sequenced material: PBMCs. The receptors were sampled from a girl aged 10-17 years in good health and CMV-seropositive. Both conserved end residues are part of each CDR3.

J | V | CDR3
TRBJ2-3 | TRBV7-3 | CASSPTPTLRSDTQYF
TRBJ2-5 | TRBV18 | CASSPFRQGPQETQYF
TRBJ1-2 | TRBV13 | CASSLEGQGVYGYTF
TRBJ2-5 | TRBV27 | CASSTPRWGGETQYF
TRBJ1-1 | TRBV7-2 | CASSRGWNTEAFF
TRBJ2-7 | TRBV7-3 | CASSSSPGAYEQYF
TRBJ2-7 | TRBV27 | CASSSSSALNDNEQYF
TRBJ1-1 | TRBV19 | CASFGQQLRAFF
TRBJ1-6 | TRBV27 | CASSFIRALLSPLHF
TRBJ2-1 | TRBV2 | CASRGAETYNEQFF
TRBJ1-3 | TRBV19 | CASRALSGNTIYF
TRBJ2-2 | TRBV10-1 | CASSDLSQTGELFF
TRBJ2-2 | TRBV7-6 | CASSATSPGELFF
TRBJ1-2 | TRBV18 | CASSPVGQPYGYTF
TRBJ1-5 | TRBV7-6 | CASSLEPRNQPQHF
TRBJ1-5 | TRBV6-5 | CASSPPNQPQHF
TRBJ2-7 | TRBV6-6 | CASSSVSSGGYEQYF
TRBJ1-2 | TRBV5-1 | CASSLTPGVYGYTF
TRBJ1-5 | TRBV6-5 | CASSRGQGRQPQHF
TRBJ2-3 | TRBV5-6 | CASSFRQLGARTDTQYF
TRBJ1-1 | TRBV7-8 | CASSLVGGNTEAFF
TRBJ2-1 | TRBV11-3 | CASSLDQTYNEQFF
TRBJ2-2 | TRBV9 | CASSSGQGAEELFF
TRBJ1-2 | TRBV6-1 | CASQIPGQAYGYTF
TRBJ2-5 | TRBV11-3 | CASSTTRQGARETQYF
TRBJ2-5 | TRBV6-1 | CASSGTSPRETQYF
TRBJ2-5 | TRBV7-9 | CASSLKELPPQETQYF
TRBJ1-4 | TRBV6-1 | CASIDRGSNEKLFF
TRBJ2-3 | TRBV5-1 | CASSSGSKLARTDTQYF
TRBJ1-2 | TRBV9 | CASTFGTGVIYGYTF
TRBJ2-3 | TRBV5-1 | CATKTSGFTDTQYF
TRBJ1-1 | TRBV9 | CASSSYGASEAFF
TRBJ2-7 | TRBV5-4 | CASSQIPGYEQYF
TRBJ2-5 | TRBV7-9 | CASSPRGTQETQYF
TRBJ2-5 | TRBV6-5 | CASSYSKLAGGETQYF
TRBJ2-1 | TRBV13 | CASKQGRFYNEQFF
TRBJ1-1 | TRBV6-1 | CASSEAPGRAFF
TRBJ1-1 | TRBV5-1 | CASRYYAEGGDTEAFF
TRBJ1-1 | TRBV7-6 | CASSLGQGYTEAFF
TRBJ2-3 | TRBV19 | CASSTRTSVTDTQYF
TRBJ1-2 | TRBV4-2 | CASSQPPGQGYGYTF
TRBJ2-1 | TRBV4-1 | CASSQEPGRNSYNEQFF
TRBJ2-1 | TRBV7-3 | CASSPQRGGSSYNEQFF
TRBJ1-1 | TRBV10-3 | CAISMGASGTEAFF
TRBJ1-1 | TRBV5-1 | CASSLYTGESIEAFF
TRBJ1-2 | TRBV2 | CASSTGIYGYTF
TRBJ2-3 | TRBV9 | CASSLFWGGSTDTQYF
TRBJ1-5 | TRBV19 | CASTSGRNQPQHF
TRBJ1-4 | TRBV11-1 | CASSFRSNRGNEKLFF
TRBJ2-5 | TRBV19 | CASSIGVNQETQYF
TRBJ2-3 | TRBV6-1 | CASSDLAGSTDTQYF
TRBJ1-2 | TRBV5-4 | CASSLVPGGKANYGYTF
TRBJ1-6 | TRBV6-1 | CASSEFEGQGGSPLHF
TRBJ1-1 | TRBV19 | CASSIYWDSQNTEAFF